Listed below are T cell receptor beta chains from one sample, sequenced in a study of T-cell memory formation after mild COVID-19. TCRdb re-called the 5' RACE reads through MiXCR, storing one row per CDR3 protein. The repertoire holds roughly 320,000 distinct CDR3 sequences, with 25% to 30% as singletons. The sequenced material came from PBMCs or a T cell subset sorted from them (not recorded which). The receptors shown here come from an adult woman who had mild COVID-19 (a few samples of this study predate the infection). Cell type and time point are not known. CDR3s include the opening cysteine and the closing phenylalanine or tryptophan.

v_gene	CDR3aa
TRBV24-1	CATSDSIHGYTF
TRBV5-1	CASSVDRGWEQYF
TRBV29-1	CSVGQGGNQPQHF
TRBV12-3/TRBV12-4	CASRPGTGFTEAFF
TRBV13	CASSLGTSGGNNEQFF
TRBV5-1	CASSPPSGRTDTQYF
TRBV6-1	CASSELETSGKFF
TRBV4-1	CASSQVETDNYGYTF
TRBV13	CASRLDRGRRGYTF
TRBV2	CASRETGATGELFF
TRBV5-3	CARSLGRGPIDTQYF
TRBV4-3	CASSQDAGIPKNIQYF
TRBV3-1	CASSQQGSGNTIYF
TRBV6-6	CASSYASGEHYEQYF
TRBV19	CASSILRRRTASRNEKLFF
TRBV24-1	CATREGRDWGEQFF
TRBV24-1	CATSDLHSNQPQHF
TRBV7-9	CASSLVPLAWGYQGGADTQYF
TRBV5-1	CASSPTTGRGYTF
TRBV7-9	CASSSDRGFSTYEQYF
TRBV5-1	CASSSKLRDTYGYTF
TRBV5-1	CASSHRDRNGLRGYTF
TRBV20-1	CSAEGQGRNQPQHF
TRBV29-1	CSVEGIRLSWQETQYF
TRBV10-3	CAISGGPPSPETQYF
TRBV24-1	CATSGDYVDTQYF
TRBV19	CASREWGTESYNEQFF
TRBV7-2	CASSLGTSGGYTF
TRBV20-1	CSARGLAGGPQETQYF
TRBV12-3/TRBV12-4	CASSRYRAYEQYF
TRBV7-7	CASSLLGGDTGELFF
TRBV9	CASSVDTSGTGELFF
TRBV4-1	CASSPRRNEQFF
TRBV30	CAWSPSGQGVSNQPQHF
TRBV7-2	CASSSGTGGSPLHF
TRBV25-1	CASSDSVGYGYTF
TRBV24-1	CATSTPGTFDGYTF
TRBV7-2	CASSLQSLRQRGTDTQYF
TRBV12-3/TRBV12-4	CASTGTGARMDTEAFF
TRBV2	CASSEARQIYGYTF
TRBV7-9	CASSLLRATGFTYNEQFF
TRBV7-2	CASILTPPGGYTF
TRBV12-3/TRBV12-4	CASSPVQRPDYNTF
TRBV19	CASSPKTGHEQYF
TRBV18	CASSPPARAETQYF
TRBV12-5	CASGLGGQGIPYEQYF